Sequencing of this TCR beta chain was carried out in a study of vaccination and CD4 T cells after COVID-19. Oncomine TCR Beta short-read sequencing was applied to DNA from cultured CD4+ T cells. TCRdb reanalysed the PCR reads using MiXCR and keeps one entry per CDR3 protein. The sample lists about 4,000 distinct CDR3 sequences, 20% occurring once. About this clonotype: Its target is unknown.

Specified treatment: approximately 10-day PBMC culture with coronavirus spike peptide pools or control peptides (ViraFEST assay). The CDR3 sequence is 12 residues long. CDR1 and CDR2 (germline): MNHNS, SASEGT. V was shortened by 1 base and J by 1 base, with 1 base between the two germline ends. The J gene is TRBJ1-1, the V gene TRBV6-1; D unresolved. The sample taken for sequencing was CD4+ T cells from blood, cultured in vitro. The sequence was obtained from a human donor who had recovered from COVID-19. CDR3 DNA sequence: TGTGCCAGCAGTGAAGGGAACACTGAAGCTTTCTTT. Protein: CASSEGNTEAFF.